Listed below are T cell receptor beta chains from one sample, sequenced in a study of Graves' ophthalmopathy and Graves' hyperthyroidism. MiXCR, run by TCRdb on the multiplex PCR reads, gives a single entry per CDR3 protein. This sample has around 400,000 distinct CDR3 sequences, with 15% to 20% found just once. The sample comprised peripheral blood. These receptor sequences come from a woman between 18 and 30 years old with Graves' ophthalmopathy. CDR3s include the opening cysteine and the closing phenylalanine or tryptophan. The order of the fields is CDR3 length, clone size, V gene, J gene, D gene, CDR3 protein, CDR3 DNA. A D gene is named only where the DNA matches it firmly. Clone size is shown for a subset of rows, as once, few, many or a class of expanded clone.

len: 16
abundance: many
v_gene: TRBV20-1
j_gene: TRBJ2-7
d_gene: -
CDR3aa: CSAMGRASVSSYEQYF
CDR3nt: TGCAGTGCTATGGGCAGGGCTTCCGTTAGCTCCTACGAGCAGTACTTC

len: 15
abundance: -
v_gene: TRBV6-2/TRBV6-3
j_gene: TRBJ1-1
d_gene: -
CDR3aa: CASSTAGALNTEAFF
CDR3nt: TGTGCCAGCAGTACAGCTGGCGCCTTGAACACTGAAGCTTTCTTT

len: 16
abundance: many
v_gene: TRBV2
j_gene: TRBJ1-6
d_gene: TRBD1
CDR3aa: CASSGQGSSYNSPLHF
CDR3nt: TGTGCCAGCAGCGGACAGGGCAGCTCCTATAATTCACCCCTCCACTTT

len: 14
abundance: many
v_gene: TRBV7-2
j_gene: TRBJ1-1
d_gene: -
CDR3aa: CASSLGAGTVEAFF
CDR3nt: TGTGCCAGCAGCTTAGGGGCAGGGACGGTTGAAGCTTTCTTT

len: 14
abundance: -
v_gene: TRBV7-9
j_gene: TRBJ2-7
d_gene: -
CDR3aa: CASSLSLGGGEQYF
CDR3nt: TGTGCCAGCAGCTTATCGCTCGGAGGGGGCGAGCAGTACTTC

len: 14
abundance: -
v_gene: TRBV19
j_gene: TRBJ1-5
d_gene: -
CDR3aa: CASRTDGNNQPQHF
CDR3nt: TGTGCCAGTAGGACGGACGGGAACAATCAGCCCCAGCATTTT

len: 14
abundance: few
v_gene: TRBV5-1
j_gene: TRBJ1-1
d_gene: -
CDR3aa: CASSLVRENTEAFF
CDR3nt: TGCGCCAGCAGCTTGGTGCGGGAGAACACTGAAGCTTTCTTT

len: 14
abundance: many
v_gene: TRBV7-3
j_gene: TRBJ1-1
d_gene: -
CDR3aa: CASSLIPRNTEAFF
CDR3nt: TGTGCCAGCAGCTTAATCCCCCGGAACACTGAAGCTTTCTTT

len: 15
abundance: -
v_gene: TRBV7-2
j_gene: TRBJ2-1
d_gene: TRBD2
CDR3aa: CASSLALAGYNEQFF
CDR3nt: TGTGCCAGCAGCTTAGCGTTAGCGGGGTACAATGAGCAGTTCTTC

len: 13
abundance: many
v_gene: TRBV7-2
j_gene: TRBJ1-2
d_gene: -
CDR3aa: CASSLETEYGYTF
CDR3nt: TGTGCCAGCAGCTTAGAAACGGAGTATGGCTACACCTTC

len: 15
abundance: many
v_gene: TRBV18
j_gene: TRBJ1-2
d_gene: -
CDR3aa: CASSLTLTEVPGYTF
CDR3nt: TGTGCCAGCTCACTGACCTTGACAGAGGTTCCTGGCTACACCTTC

len: 16
abundance: -
v_gene: TRBV6-2/TRBV6-3
j_gene: TRBJ2-5
d_gene: TRBD2
CDR3aa: CASSGTSGDWQETQYF
CDR3nt: TGTGCCAGCAGCGGGACTAGCGGAGACTGGCAAGAGACCCAGTACTTC

len: 15
abundance: many
v_gene: TRBV6-1
j_gene: TRBJ2-7
d_gene: TRBD1
CDR3aa: CASTPPGGLSYEQYF
CDR3nt: TGTGCCAGCACTCCCCCAGGGGGCCTTTCCTACGAGCAGTACTTC

len: 16
abundance: -
v_gene: TRBV6-5
j_gene: TRBJ2-7
d_gene: -
CDR3aa: CASSYSMVAEIYEQYF
CDR3nt: TGTGCCAGCAGTTACTCGATGGTAGCGGAGATCTACGAGCAGTACTTC

len: 15
abundance: -
v_gene: TRBV6-2/TRBV6-3
j_gene: TRBJ2-7
d_gene: -
CDR3aa: CASRVAAGDSYEQYF
CDR3nt: TGTGCCAGCAGGGTGGCAGCGGGTGACTCCTACGAGCAGTACTTC

len: 14
abundance: many
v_gene: TRBV12-3/TRBV12-4
j_gene: TRBJ2-2
d_gene: -
CDR3aa: CASTSYLVPGELFF
CDR3nt: TGTGCCAGCACCTCCTATCTGGTACCCGGGGAGCTGTTTTTT

len: 17
abundance: -
v_gene: TRBV27
j_gene: TRBJ2-7
d_gene: TRBD2
CDR3aa: CASSSRTSGRAPYEQYF
CDR3nt: TGTGCCAGCAGTTCCAGAACTAGCGGGAGGGCCCCCTACGAGCAGTACTTC

len: 17
abundance: -
v_gene: TRBV3-1
j_gene: TRBJ1-1
d_gene: TRBD1
CDR3aa: CASSPDTSGTDNTEAFF
CDR3nt: TGTGCCAGCAGCCCAGATACCTCCGGGACAGACAACACTGAAGCTTTCTTT

len: 15
abundance: many
v_gene: TRBV20-1
j_gene: TRBJ2-5
d_gene: -
CDR3aa: CSASPAGHLQETQYF
CDR3nt: TGCAGTGCTTCTCCCGCGGGACACCTACAAGAGACCCAGTACTTC

len: 16
abundance: many
v_gene: TRBV6-1
j_gene: TRBJ2-4
d_gene: TRBD1
CDR3aa: CASSAGQLLAKNIQYF
CDR3nt: TGTGCCAGCAGTGCGGGACAGCTCTTAGCCAAAAACATTCAGTACTTC

len: 11
abundance: many
v_gene: TRBV6-5
j_gene: TRBJ1-2
d_gene: -
CDR3aa: CASSYPGQLYF
CDR3nt: TGTGCCAGCAGTTACCCCGGACAGCTCTACTTC

len: 15
abundance: -
v_gene: TRBV6-2/TRBV6-3
j_gene: TRBJ2-7
d_gene: TRBD2
CDR3aa: CASRGLTSGSYEQYF
CDR3nt: TGTGCCAGCAGGGGACTGACTAGCGGCTCCTACGAGCAGTACTTC

len: 13
abundance: many
v_gene: TRBV19
j_gene: TRBJ2-5
d_gene: -
CDR3aa: CASSIQGKETQYF
CDR3nt: TGTGCCAGTAGTATCCAGGGGAAAGAGACCCAGTACTTC

len: 16
abundance: many
v_gene: TRBV5-1
j_gene: TRBJ1-2
d_gene: TRBD1
CDR3aa: CASSSLRPDRDVGYTF
CDR3nt: TGCGCCAGCAGCTCACTCCGGCCTGACAGGGACGTCGGCTACACCTTC

len: 16
abundance: many
v_gene: TRBV12-3/TRBV12-4
j_gene: TRBJ1-6
d_gene: -
CDR3aa: CASSGRIGVYNSPLHF
CDR3nt: TGTGCCAGCAGTGGACGGATTGGTGTTTACAATTCACCCCTCCACTTT

len: 14
abundance: many
v_gene: TRBV14
j_gene: TRBJ2-7
d_gene: TRBD2
CDR3aa: CASSQPGLASEQYF
CDR3nt: TGTGCCAGCAGCCAACCGGGACTAGCTTCAGAGCAGTACTTC

len: 13
abundance: many
v_gene: TRBV11-2
j_gene: TRBJ2-5
d_gene: TRBD2
CDR3aa: CASSLADQETQYF
CDR3nt: TGTGCCAGCAGCCTAGCGGACCAAGAGACCCAGTACTTC

len: 14
abundance: many
v_gene: TRBV7-3
j_gene: TRBJ1-1
d_gene: -
CDR3aa: CASSSRGWGTEAFF
CDR3nt: TGTGCCAGCAGCTCCCGGGGTTGGGGCACTGAAGCTTTCTTT

len: 14
abundance: many
v_gene: TRBV30
j_gene: TRBJ2-7
d_gene: -
CDR3aa: CAWIRDSAYNEQYF
CDR3nt: TGTGCCTGGATTCGGGACTCCGCGTATAACGAGCAGTACTTC